Listed below are T cell receptor beta chains from one sample, sequenced in a study of blood T cells in healthy people across ages. MiXCR was run by TCRdb on the 5' RACE reads, yielding one entry per CDR3 protein. The sample consists of 1.5 million or so distinct CDR3 sequences, roughly 43% of them appearing once. The sample comprised blood. The receptors stem from a woman under 30 in good health. CDR3s include the opening cysteine and the closing phenylalanine or tryptophan. The order of the fields is clone size, V gene, D gene, J gene, CDR3 protein, CDR3 DNA. The D gene is left open where the match is weak. Size is omitted from some rows. Given values are once, few, many or a class for expanded clones.

>.|TRBV6-1|.|TRBJ1-6
CASRPSRAGNSPLHF
TGTGCCAGCAGACCCTCAAGGGCCGGAAATTCACCCCTCCACTTT
>once|TRBV9|.|TRBJ2-1
CASSSRALDTFDRGNDEQFF
TGTGCCAGCAGCTCCCGGGCCTTGGATACTTTTGATCGAGGCAACGACGAGCAGTTCTTC
>.|TRBV7-2|.|TRBJ2-3
CASSLAHPRTDTQYF
TGTGCCAGCAGCTTAGCACACCCTCGCACAGATACGCAGTATTTT
>.|TRBV9|.|TRBJ2-1
CASSVEGAGTYNEQFF
TGTGCCAGCAGCGTAGAAGGAGCGGGGACATACAATGAGCAGTTCTTC
>few|TRBV7-9|.|TRBJ2-1
CASSFALLAYEQFF
TGTGCCAGCAGCTTTGCGCTCCTCGCTTACGAGCAGTTCTTC
>.|TRBV5-1|.|TRBJ1-1
CASSTRDMNTEAFF
TGCGCCAGCAGCACCAGGGATATGAACACTGAAGCTTTCTTT
>few|TRBV12-3/TRBV12-4|.|TRBJ1-5
CASSLVQGVGNQPQHF
TGTGCCAGCAGTTTAGTTCAGGGTGTGGGCAATCAGCCCCAGCATTTT
>.|TRBV4-3|TRBD1|TRBJ1-3
CASSQGTASGNTIYF
TGCGCCAGCAGCCAGGGGACAGCCTCTGGAAACACCATATATTTT
>few|TRBV29-1|.|TRBJ2-3
CSVEEGADTQYF
TGCAGCGTTGAGGAGGGGGCAGATACGCAGTATTTT
>.|TRBV12-3/TRBV12-4|.|TRBJ1-1
CASSLNSGNTEAFF
TGTGCCAGCAGTTTAAATTCTGGGAACACTGAAGCTTTCTTT
>.|TRBV4-3|.|TRBJ1-4
CASSQDAGTVFEKLFF
TGCGCCAGCAGCCAAGATGCCGGGACCGTATTTGAAAAACTGTTTTTT
>.|TRBV6-6|TRBD1|TRBJ1-5
CASSYVGQGGPQPQHF
TGTGCCAGCAGTTACGTGGGACAGGGAGGGCCTCAGCCCCAGCATTTT
>.|TRBV9|.|TRBJ2-5
CASSGDHRGTQYF
TGTGCCAGCAGCGGAGACCATAGAGGGACCCAGTACTTC
>.|TRBV28|.|TRBJ1-5
CASSFDRRNQPQHF
TGTGCCAGCAGTTTTGACCGGCGCAATCAGCCCCAGCATTTT
>.|TRBV27|TRBD1|TRBJ2-7
CASSPRGTAGYEQYF
TGTGCCAGCAGTCCTAGAGGGACAGCAGGCTACGAGCAGTACTTC
>few|TRBV11-2|TRBD1|TRBJ2-7
CASSSTGSYNEQYF
TGTGCCAGCAGCTCGACAGGGTCCTACAATGAGCAGTACTTC
>few|TRBV7-2|.|TRBJ2-1
CASSSRTGLLYNEQFF
TGTGCCAGCAGCTCCAGGACGGGACTTCTATACAATGAGCAGTTCTTC